This TCR beta chain was observed in a study of lymphopenia after photon versus proton radiotherapy. Only in-frame clones appear in the TCRdb table, and some are missing; sequencing was by immunoSEQ multiplex PCR. The sample holds some 42,000 clones, about four fifths seen once. Of note for this clone: Its antigen is undetermined.

Trimming pared 3 bases from V and 8 bases from J, leaving 16 bases between. From germline, CDR1 is MDHEN and CDR2 SYDVKM. This CDR3 has 15 residues. Study-wide points: Better survival with proton therapy was suggested as possible, not demonstrated.

The sequence derives from a woman aged 70-85 years with pancreatic cancer. The chain carries TRBV28 and TRBJ1-4; tentatively, D is TRBD1 (6 bases). Material: peripheral blood, obtained from a patient treated with proton-based radiotherapy. The CDR3 is CASSLGGGRREKLFF. CDR3 nucleotide sequence: TGTGCCAGCAGTTTGGGTGGGGGGCGCCGGGAAAAACTGTTTTTT.